The rows below give T cell receptor beta chains drawn from one sample of a study of cytomegalovirus exposure and HLA in healthy donors. Sequencing used immunoSEQ multiplex PCR; TCRdb keeps in-frame clones, though not all of them. The sample gives about 120,000 clones, around 69% of which show up once; about 8.9% is in the top ten. The sequenced material came from PBMCs. Receptors originate from a woman aged 40 to 50 in good health and CMV-seropositive. Both conserved end residues are part of each CDR3. The order of the fields is clone size, J gene, V gene, D gene, CDR3 protein, CDR3 DNA. The D gene is left open where the match is weak. Clone sizes are given selectively: once, few, many, or a class where the clone is expanded.

>many|TRBJ1-6|TRBV25-1|NA
CASSGAGDNSPLHF
TGTGCCAGCAGTGGGGCGGGGGACAATTCACCCCTCCACTTT
>NA|TRBJ2-7|TRBV5-3|TRBD1
CARSIRQGESSYEQYF
TGTGCCAGAAGCATCAGACAGGGCGAGAGCTCCTACGAGCAGTACTTC
>NA|TRBJ1-3|TRBV11-3|NA
CASSAGGVRRFGGNTIYF
TGTGCCAGCAGCGCGGGGGGTGTGCGGCGTTTCGGTGGAAACACCATATATTTT
>NA|TRBJ1-2|TRBV6-1|NA
CASSGRGKISYTF
TGTGCCAGCAGTGGGAGGGGTAAGATTAGCTACACCTTC
>NA|TRBJ2-1|TRBV7-9|NA
CASSALTGSLYNEQFF
TGTGCCAGCAGCGCCTTGACAGGATCTCTTTACAATGAGCAGTTCTTC
>NA|TRBJ2-5|TRBV6-6|TRBD2
CASSYGLAGSRETQYF
TGTGCCAGCAGTTACGGACTAGCGGGATCACGGGAGACCCAGTACTTC
>NA|TRBJ1-1|TRBV4-2|NA
CASSHESDRNTEAFF
TGTGCCAGCAGCCATGAATCGGACAGGAACACTGAAGCTTTCTTT
>NA|TRBJ1-4|TRBV4-2|TRBD1
CASSQIGQGNEKLFF
TGTGCCAGCAGCCAAATCGGACAGGGTAATGAAAAACTGTTTTTT
>NA|TRBJ1-2|TRBV2|TRBD1
CASLPGTAGGYTF
TGTGCCAGCCTTCCCGGGACAGCGGGTGGCTACACCTTC
>NA|TRBJ1-1|TRBV9|NA
CASSVDTRPEAFF
TGTGCCAGCAGCGTTGACACGCGCCCTGAAGCTTTCTTT
>NA|TRBJ2-3|TRBV12-5|TRBD2
CASGLEAGGAQYF
TGTGCTAGTGGTTTGGAAGCGGGAGGGGCGCAGTATTTT
>few|TRBJ1-1|TRBV5-4|NA
CASSLGAMNTEAFF
TGTGCCAGCAGCTTGGGGGCGATGAACACTGAAGCTTTCTTT
>NA|TRBJ2-1|TRBV28|NA
CASSFRGRIYNEQFF
TGTGCCAGCAGTTTTCGGGGGAGAATCTACAATGAGCAGTTCTTC